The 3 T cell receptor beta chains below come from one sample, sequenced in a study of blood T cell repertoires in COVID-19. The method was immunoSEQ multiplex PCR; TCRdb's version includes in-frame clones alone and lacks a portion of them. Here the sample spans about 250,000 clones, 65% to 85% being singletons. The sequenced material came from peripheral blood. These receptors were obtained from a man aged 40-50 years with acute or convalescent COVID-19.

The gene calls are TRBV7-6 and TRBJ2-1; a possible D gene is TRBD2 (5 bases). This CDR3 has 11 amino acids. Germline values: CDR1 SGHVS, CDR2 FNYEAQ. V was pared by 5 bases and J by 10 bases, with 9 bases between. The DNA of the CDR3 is TGTGCCAGCAGCGATAGGGAGGAGCAGTTCTTC. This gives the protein CASSDREEQFF.

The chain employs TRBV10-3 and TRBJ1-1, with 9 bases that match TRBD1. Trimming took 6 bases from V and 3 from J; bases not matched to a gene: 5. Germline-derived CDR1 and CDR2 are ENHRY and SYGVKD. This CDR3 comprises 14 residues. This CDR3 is CAISKGQGDTEAFF. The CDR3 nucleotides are TGTGCCATCAGCAAGGGACAGGGAGACACTGAAGCTTTCTTT.

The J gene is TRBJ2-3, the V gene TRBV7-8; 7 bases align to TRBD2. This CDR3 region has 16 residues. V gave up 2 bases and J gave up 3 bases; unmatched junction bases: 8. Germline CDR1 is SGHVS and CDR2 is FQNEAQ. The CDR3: CASSLSGAGNTDTQYF. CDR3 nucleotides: TGTGCCAGCAGCTTATCTGGAGCGGGAAATACAGATACGCAGTATTTT.